The present T cell receptor (beta chain) was sequenced within a study of beta chain features in type 1 diabetes. Background on the study: The patients were much like the healthy donors in age, gender and cell yields. Sorted cells, approximately 100,000,000 in number, were examined across all samples.

The CDR3 is made up of 14 amino acids. CDR1 is SEHNR and CDR2 is FQNEAQ in the germline V gene (reference sequence). The V and J ends lost 8 bases and 0 bases, in that order; junction bases with no gene match: 4. Broader study findings: Within the patient group, naive, central memory and Treg TCRB repertoires appeared more similar to each other than within healthy donors. Shortening of TCRB CDR3s, moderate but significant, appeared in all four CD4+ subsets of Type 1 diabetes patients.

Populations obtained by sorting all exceeded 98% purity. The investigators reverse transcribed all of the isolated RNA, so they sequenced expressed TCRB transcripts. The table came from immunoSEQ multiplex PCR; TCRdb's copy has only in-frame clones and leaves some out. Of around 40,000 clones in the sample, 66% were seen once. About this clone itself: Its antigen is currently unknown.

This receptor was identified in a woman aged 18-29 years with type 1 diabetes. Sequenced: Tregs from blood. The chain combines TRBV7-9 with TRBJ2-1; the match to TRBD2 covers 7 bases. In DNA, the CDR3 is TGTGCCAGCGCGGGAGTAAGCTCCTACAATGAGCAGTTCTTC. It translates to CASAGVSSYNEQFF.